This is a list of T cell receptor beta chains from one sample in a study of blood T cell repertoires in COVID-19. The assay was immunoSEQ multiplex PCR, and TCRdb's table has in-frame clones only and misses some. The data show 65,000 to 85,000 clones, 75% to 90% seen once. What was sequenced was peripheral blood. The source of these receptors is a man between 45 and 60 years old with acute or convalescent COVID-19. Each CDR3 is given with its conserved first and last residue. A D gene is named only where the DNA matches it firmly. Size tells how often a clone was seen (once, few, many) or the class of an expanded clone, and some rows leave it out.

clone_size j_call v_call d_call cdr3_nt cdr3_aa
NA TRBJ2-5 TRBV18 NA TGTGCCAGCTCACCTAGGTCGGGGGGCGAGACCCAGTACTTC CASSPRSGGETQYF
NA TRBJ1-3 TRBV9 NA TGTGCCAGCAGCCCTATGACAATTTACTCTGGAAACACCATATATTTT CASSPMTIYSGNTIYF
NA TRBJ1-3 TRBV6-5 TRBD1 TGTGCCAGCAGTTTTACAGGGGGGGAAAACACCATATATTTT CASSFTGGENTIYF
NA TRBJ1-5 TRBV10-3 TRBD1 TGTGCCATCGGGGGGACAGGGGGCGGCAATCAGCCCCAGCATTTT CAIGGTGGGNQPQHF
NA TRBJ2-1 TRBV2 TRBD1 TGTGCCAGCAGGTACCGGGACAGGGATCGCTACAATGAGCAGTTCTTC CASRYRDRDRYNEQFF
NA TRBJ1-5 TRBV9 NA TGTGCCAGCAGCGTAGTGGGAGGTCAGCCCCAGCATTTT CASSVVGGQPQHF
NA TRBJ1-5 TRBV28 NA NA CASSLFWPRPSNQPQHF
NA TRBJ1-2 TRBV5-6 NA TGTGCCAGCAGCTTGTATCAGCCGGGCAGAACTTTGGGGCGCTTC CASSLYQPGRTLGRF
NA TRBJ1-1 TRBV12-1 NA TGTGCCAGCAGCTTTGTGGCTTGTATCTTAGCTTTCTTT CASSFVACILAFF
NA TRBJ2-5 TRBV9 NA TGTGCCAGCAGCGTAGTTGCGGAGCCGGGGACCCAGTACTTC CASSVVAEPGTQYF
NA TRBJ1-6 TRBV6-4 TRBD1 TGTGCCAGCAGAGACAGGGGTTCCCGCAATTCACCCCTCCACTTT CASRDRGSRNSPLHF
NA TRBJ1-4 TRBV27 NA TGTGCCAGCAGCGCTTTAGCGGGGGCAACTAATGAAAAACTGTTTTTT CASSALAGATNEKLFF
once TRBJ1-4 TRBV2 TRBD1 TGTGCCAGCAGCGGACAGGGGGCGGAAGAAAAACTGTTTTTT CASSGQGAEEKLFF
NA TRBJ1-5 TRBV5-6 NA TGTGCCAGCAGCTACTCAGGGGCGGGCAATCAGCCCCAGCATTTT CASSYSGAGNQPQHF
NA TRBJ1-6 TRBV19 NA TGTGCCAGTAGCCAACTGGTCAGGGGAAGCTCACCCCTCCACTTT CASSQLVRGSSPLHF
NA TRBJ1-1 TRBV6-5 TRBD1 TGTGCCAGCACCAAGGACAGGGCTCTGAACACTGAAGCTTTCTTT CASTKDRALNTEAFF
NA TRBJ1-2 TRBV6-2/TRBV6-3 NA TGTGCCAGCAGCACAACCTTTGGCTACACCTTC CASSTTFGYTF
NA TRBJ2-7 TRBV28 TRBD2 TGTGCCAGCAGACTAGCGGGAGTGGACGAGCAGTACTTC CASRLAGVDEQYF
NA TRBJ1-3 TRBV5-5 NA TGTGCCAGCAGCTTTGTAACAGATGGAAACACCATATATTTT CASSFVTDGNTIYF
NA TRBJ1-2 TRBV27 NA TGTGCCAGCAGATCTCAAGGGGGTGGCTATGGCTACACCTTC CASRSQGGGYGYTF
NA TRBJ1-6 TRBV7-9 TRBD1 TGTGCCAGCAGCTTACCGGGACAGGGGTCACCCCTCCACTTT CASSLPGQGSPLHF
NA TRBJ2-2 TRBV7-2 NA TGTGCCAGCAGCCTACAGGGTCGCACCGGGGAGCTGTTTTTT CASSLQGRTGELFF
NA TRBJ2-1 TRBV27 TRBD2 TGTGCCAGCAGTTTATGGGGACTAGATAACAATGAGCAGTTCTTC CASSLWGLDNNEQFF
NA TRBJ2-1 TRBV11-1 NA TGTGCCAGCAGGGGGGCAGGGCATCCAGGGAATGAGCAGTTCTTC CASRGAGHPGNEQFF
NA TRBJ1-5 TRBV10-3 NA TGTGCCATCAGTGAGTCACGGGGAGGAAACAACAATCAGCCCCAGCATTTT CAISESRGGNNNQPQHF
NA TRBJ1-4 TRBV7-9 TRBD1 TGTGCCAGCAGCCCGACAGGGGGTAATGAAAAACTGTTTTTT CASSPTGGNEKLFF
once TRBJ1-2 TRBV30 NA TGTGCCTGGGCACCCCCGGACAGAAACTATGGCTACACCTTC CAWAPPDRNYGYTF
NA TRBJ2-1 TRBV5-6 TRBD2 TGTGCCAGCAGCCCATTGGGAAGACTAGCGGTCGGCTCCTACAATGAGCAGTTCTTC CASSPLGRLAVGSYNEQFF
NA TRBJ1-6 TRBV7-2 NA TGTGCCAGCATCCCAGGGGTTACTACGGCTTCACCCCTCCACTTT CASIPGVTTASPLHF
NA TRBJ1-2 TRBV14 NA TGTGCCAGCAGCCTCCTCCACCGGGGGAACAGATTCCATGGCTACACCTTC CASSLLHRGNRFHGYTF
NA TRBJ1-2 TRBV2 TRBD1 TGTGCCAGCAGTGGGGGACAGCTCTATGGCTACACCTTC CASSGGQLYGYTF
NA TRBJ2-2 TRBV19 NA TGTGCCAGTAGTATTAACGAGGGGGCCGGGGAGCTGTTTTTT CASSINEGAGELFF
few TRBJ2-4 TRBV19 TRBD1 TGTGCCAGTACCGCCGGGACAGGGTCGAGCATTCAGTACTTC CASTAGTGSSIQYF
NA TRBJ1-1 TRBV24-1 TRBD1 TGTGCCGTGGGGACAGTGAACACTGAAGCTTTCTTT CAVGTVNTEAFF